This is a list of T cell receptor beta chains from one sample in a study of regulatory T cells in long-lasting Graves disease. TCRdb reprocessed the multiplex PCR reads with MiXCR, giving one entry per CDR3 protein. The sample lists approximately 500,000 distinct CDR3 sequences, roughly 21% seen once, with less than 9% in the top ten. The sequenced sample was peripheral blood mononuclear cells (PBMCs), obtained when the disease was refractory, from a patient treated with antithyroid drugs. These receptors were collected from a female donor with Graves disease. The CDR3 runs from the conserved cysteine through the conserved F or W. Each record gives: clone size, V gene, J gene, D gene, CDR3 protein, CDR3 DNA. A D gene is named only where the DNA matches it firmly. Rows give clone size only sometimes, using once, few, many, or a class for an expanded clone.

many	TRBV3-1	TRBJ1-1	TRBD1	CASSYRDREAFF	TGTGCCAGCAGTTACCGGGACAGAGAAGCTTTCTTT
-	TRBV14	TRBJ2-1	TRBD1	CASSQAYRGSYNEQFF	TGTGCCAGCAGCCAAGCTTACAGGGGAAGCTACAATGAGCAGTTCTTC
few	TRBV20-1	TRBJ2-1	-	CSARGPRSEQFF	TGCAGTGCTAGAGGCCCTAGGAGTGAGCAGTTCTTC
-	TRBV3-1	TRBJ2-2	TRBD2	CASSGIAGVGDGELFF	TGTGCCAGCAGCGGAATAGCGGGAGTCGGGGACGGGGAGCTGTTTTTT
-	TRBV19	TRBJ2-6	TRBD2	CAGGVSGANVLTF	TGTGCGGGGGGGGTTTCTGGGGCCAACGTCCTGACTTTC
-	TRBV7-9	TRBJ2-7	-	CASSPDGREQYF	TGTGCCAGCAGCCCGGACGGAAGAGAGCAGTACTTC
few	TRBV7-9	TRBJ1-3	-	CASTSGWSSGNTIYF	TGTGCCAGCACCTCGGGGTGGTCGTCTGGAAACACCATATATTTT
many	TRBV2	TRBJ2-2	TRBD2	CASSEEAGGGELFF	TGTGCCAGCAGTGAAGAAGCGGGGGGCGGGGAGCTGTTTTTT
many	TRBV7-9	TRBJ2-7	-	CASSSKMGLLSSYEQYF	TGTGCCAGCAGCTCCAAGATGGGACTTCTGAGCTCCTACGAGCAGTACTTC
-	TRBV20-1	TRBJ2-1	-	CSARANPEQFF	TGCAGTGCTAGAGCGAACCCAGAGCAGTTCTTC
many	TRBV20-1	TRBJ2-5	TRBD2	CSARDVAGGLQTQYF	TGCAGTGCTAGAGATGTAGCGGGGGGGCTACAGACCCAGTACTTC
many	TRBV28	TRBJ2-5	TRBD1	CASSLALGQQETQYF	TGTGCCAGCAGTTTAGCTCTGGGACAGCAAGAGACCCAGTACTTC
many	TRBV2	TRBJ1-6	-	CASSEPGLNSPLHF	TGTGCCAGCAGTGAACCGGGACTCAATTCACCCCTCCACTTT
many	TRBV2	TRBJ2-5	TRBD2	CASGAGLGTQYF	TGTGCCAGCGGGGCAGGACTAGGGACCCAGTACTTC
many	TRBV28	TRBJ1-1	-	CASSALAGNTEAFF	TGTGCCAGCAGTGCCTTGGCAGGGAACACTGAAGCTTTCTTT
many	TRBV2	TRBJ1-2	-	CASSEGTAFGYTF	TGTGCCAGCAGTGAGGGGACCGCTTTTGGCTACACCTTC
few	TRBV7-8	TRBJ1-2	-	CASSLDWGGNYGYTF	TGTGCCAGCAGCTTAGATTGGGGGGGAAACTATGGCTACACCTTC
-	TRBV12-3/TRBV12-4	TRBJ2-2	TRBD2	CASSSSGTSSGELFF	TGTGCCAGCAGCTCGTCCGGGACTAGCTCCGGGGAGCTGTTTTTT
many	TRBV24-1	TRBJ2-3	TRBD2	CATSDTLAGGVSTDTQYF	TGTGCCACCAGTGATACGCTAGCGGGAGGGGTTAGCACAGATACGCAGTATTTT
many	TRBV10-3	TRBJ1-5	-	CAISAQQVEPQHF	TGTGCCATCAGTGCTCAACAAGTGGAGCCCCAGCATTTT
many	TRBV3-1	TRBJ2-5	-	CASSQNQGMETQYF	TGTGCCAGCAGCCAAAACCAGGGGATGGAGACCCAGTACTTC
-	TRBV6-1	TRBJ2-7	-	CASSPLGGHGEQYF	TGTGCCAGCAGCCCCCTTGGGGGTCACGGCGAGCAGTACTTC
-	TRBV7-9	TRBJ2-7	-	CASSLVDVGQYF	TGTGCCAGCAGCTTAGTCGACGTAGGGCAGTACTTC
-	TRBV3-1	TRBJ2-7	TRBD1	CASSQDRYRGDEQYF	TGTGCCAGCAGCCAAGATCGGTACAGGGGAGACGAGCAGTACTTC
-	TRBV12-3/TRBV12-4	TRBJ1-5	TRBD1	CASSPGQGVNQPQHF	TGTGCCAGCTCACCGGGACAGGGGGTAAATCAGCCCCAGCATTTT
-	TRBV18	TRBJ2-3	-	CASSPSNTDTQYF	TGTGCCAGCTCACCATCTAACACAGATACGCAGTATTTT
few	TRBV29-1	TRBJ1-1	-	CSVEPQAGAGTEAFF	TGCAGCGTTGAACCCCAGGCGGGGGCGGGAACTGAAGCTTTCTTT
-	TRBV6-1	TRBJ2-3	-	CASSRTYRTDTQYF	TGTGCCAGCAGTCGGACGTATCGGACAGATACGCAGTATTTT
-	TRBV28	TRBJ2-5	-	CASRPTGGAETQYF	TGTGCCAGCAGGCCAACAGGGGGGGCAGAGACCCAGTACTTC
many	TRBV30	TRBJ2-7	-	CAWSPSYEQYF	TGTGCCTGGAGTCCCTCCTACGAGCAGTACTTC
many	TRBV2	TRBJ2-5	TRBD1	CASQLTSGGRETQYF	TGTGCCAGTCAACTGACCTCAGGGGGAAGGGAGACCCAGTACTTC
many	TRBV6-1	TRBJ1-6	-	CASRYGTYNSPLHF	TGTGCCAGCAGATACGGGACCTATAATTCACCCCTCCACTTT
-	TRBV6-1	TRBJ2-1	TRBD2	CASSEGASGRFNEQFF	TGCGCCAGCAGTGAGGGGGCTAGCGGGAGATTTAATGAGCAGTTCTTC
many	TRBV7-2	TRBJ1-4	TRBD1	CASSSRQGGWEKLFF	TGTGCCAGCAGCTCCAGACAGGGGGGTTGGGAAAAACTGTTTTTT
-	TRBV7-6	TRBJ2-2	TRBD1	CASSLNFRDRNTGELFF	TGTGCCAGCAGCTTAAACTTCCGGGACAGGAACACCGGGGAGCTGTTTTTT
few	TRBV7-9	TRBJ2-6	-	CASSSEGSGANVLTF	TGTGCCAGCTCCTCGGAGGGCTCTGGGGCCAACGTCCTGACTTTC
many	TRBV6-2/TRBV6-3	TRBJ2-7	-	CASRFRRLWDEQYF	TGTGCCAGCCGATTTCGAAGGTTGTGGGACGAGCAGTACTTC
few	TRBV7-9	TRBJ2-2	-	CASSLGAGWTTGELFF	TGTGCCAGCAGCTTAGGTGCAGGGTGGACCACCGGGGAGCTGTTTTTT
few	TRBV20-1	TRBJ1-1	-	CSARNFANTEAFF	TGCAGTGCTAGGAATTTTGCGAACACTGAAGCTTTCTTT
many	TRBV6-6	TRBJ1-5	-	CASSYSGPSRVYSNQPQHF	TGTGCCAGCAGTTACTCGGGCCCAAGCAGGGTTTATAGCAATCAGCCCCAGCATTTT
few	TRBV6-5	TRBJ1-5	TRBD1	CASSFSFGDRGPGQPQHF	TGTGCCAGCAGTTTCTCTTTTGGGGACAGGGGGCCGGGGCAGCCCCAGCATTTT
few	TRBV5-1	TRBJ1-1	-	CASSLTPGLDTEAFF	TGCGCCAGCAGCTTGACCCCCGGGCTGGACACTGAAGCTTTCTTT
many	TRBV29-1	TRBJ2-5	-	CSVEGLFGETQYF	TGCAGCGTTGAAGGCCTATTTGGGGAGACCCAGTACTTC
-	TRBV9	TRBJ2-2	-	CASSPRASAAGELFF	TGTGCCAGCAGCCCCCGAGCGAGCGCGGCCGGGGAGCTGTTTTTT
few	TRBV27	TRBJ1-1	TRBD1	CASRPQGKNTEAFF	TGTGCCAGCAGACCACAGGGGAAGAACACTGAAGCTTTCTTT
-	TRBV24-1	TRBJ2-2	TRBD1	CATSALGQGGTGELFF	TGTGCCACCAGTGCTTTGGGACAGGGGGGCACCGGGGAGCTGTTTTTT
-	TRBV20-1	TRBJ1-5	TRBD1	CSASLPGTGGFQPQHF	TGCAGTGCTAGCCTCCCCGGGACAGGAGGGTTTCAGCCCCAGCATTTT
-	TRBV4-3	TRBJ2-5	TRBD2	CASSQGEAGGRETQYF	TGCGCCAGCAGCCAAGGGGAAGCGGGAGGGCGCGAGACCCAGTACTTC
once	TRBV20-1	TRBJ2-7	-	CIARSWVAYEQYF	TGCATTGCTAGATCCTGGGTTGCCTACGAGCAGTACTTC
many	TRBV19	TRBJ2-5	-	CASKVREQETQYF	TGTGCCAGTAAGGTCAGGGAACAAGAGACCCAGTACTTC
many	TRBV29-1	TRBJ1-1	TRBD1	CSVVGQPNTEAFF	TGCAGCGTTGTGGGACAGCCGAACACTGAAGCTTTCTTT
-	TRBV27	TRBJ1-1	-	CASRRGWGNTEAFF	TGTGCCAGCAGAAGAGGGTGGGGGAACACTGAAGCTTTCTTT
-	TRBV27	TRBJ1-1	-	CASRSLGGPEAFF	TGTGCCAGCAGATCGCTGGGGGGCCCTGAAGCTTTCTTT
many	TRBV2	TRBJ2-7	TRBD2	CASSVGLAGGDEQYF	TGTGCCAGCAGCGTGGGTCTAGCGGGGGGCGACGAGCAGTACTTC